This TCR beta chain was found in a study of spatial heterogeneity in lung cancer. The wider study: Each distinct TCR and UMI combination averaged more than ten appearances in raw reads.

Broader study findings: Detection of ubiquitous tumor TCRs in blood was higher at resection than follow-up.

V was cut by 2 bases and J by 4 bases, with 11 bases left in between. This CDR3 contains 15 residues. Germline V gene sequence: CDR1 SEHNR, CDR2 FQNEAQ (reference sequence). MiXCR, applied by TCRdb to the 5' RACE reads, yields one record per CDR3 protein. Among roughly 21,000 distinct CDR3 sequences listed, about 3% were seen once. This clonotype was recorded at least ten times. Its antigen remains unknown. Stated time point: sample taken at primary tumor resection. Unsorted whole RNA samples from tumor, nontumor lung or frozen PBMC were sequenced. The V call is TRBV7-9, the J call TRBJ2-2; no reliable D call. The receptor was isolated from a female donor with early-stage non-small cell lung cancer. The sample consisted of PBMCs, taken at surgery. The CDR3, as DNA: TGTGCCAGCAGCTTACAGGCTGTCACCACCGGGGAGCTGTTTTTT. Translated: CASSLQAVTTGELFF.